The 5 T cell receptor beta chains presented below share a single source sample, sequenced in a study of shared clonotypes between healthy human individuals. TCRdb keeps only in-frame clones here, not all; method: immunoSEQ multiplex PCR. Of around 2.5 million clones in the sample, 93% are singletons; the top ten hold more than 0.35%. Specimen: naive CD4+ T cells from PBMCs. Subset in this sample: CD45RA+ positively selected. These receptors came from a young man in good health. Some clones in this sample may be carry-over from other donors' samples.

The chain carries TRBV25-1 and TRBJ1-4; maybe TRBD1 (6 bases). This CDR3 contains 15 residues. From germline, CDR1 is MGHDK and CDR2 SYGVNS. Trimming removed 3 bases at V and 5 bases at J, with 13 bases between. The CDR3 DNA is TGTGCCAGCAGTGATGTGGGGGCCCTCAATGAAAAACTGTTTTTT. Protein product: CASSDVGALNEKLFF. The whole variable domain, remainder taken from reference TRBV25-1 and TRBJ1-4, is EADIYQTPRYLVIGTGKKITLECSQTMGHDKMYWYQQDPGMELHLIHYSYGVNSTEKGDLSSESTVSRIRTEHFPLTLESARPSHTSQYLCASSDVGALNEKLFFGSGTQLSVL.

The CDR3: CASSKPGTDYNEQFF. CDR3 bases: TGTGCCAGCAGCAAACCCGGGACAGATTACAATGAGCAGTTCTTC. This chain connects TRBV5-4 to TRBJ2-1; the match to TRBD1 covers 7 bases. This CDR3 is 15 amino acids long. Germline trimming cut 4 bases from V and 4 bases from J; bases unmatched to any gene: 8. The germline V gene has CDR1 SGHNT and CDR2 YYREEE (reference sequence).

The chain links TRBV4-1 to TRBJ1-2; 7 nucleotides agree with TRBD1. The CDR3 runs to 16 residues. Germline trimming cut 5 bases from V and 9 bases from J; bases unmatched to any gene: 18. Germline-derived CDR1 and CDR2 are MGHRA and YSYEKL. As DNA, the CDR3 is TGCGCCAGCAGCGAGATCTACAGGGGACGCTCCAATCGCTACACCTTC. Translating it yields CASSEIYRGRSNRYTF.

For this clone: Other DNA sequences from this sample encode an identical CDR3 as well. The CDR3 sequence is CSARQGYGYTF. The CDR3 nucleotides are TGCAGTGCTAGACAGGGCTATGGCTACACCTTC. This chain links TRBV20-1 with TRBJ1-2, with a possible D match to TRBD1 (5 bases). Germline V gene data show CDR1 as DFQATT and CDR2 as SNEGSKA (reference sequence). The CDR3 has 11 amino acids. V lost 2 bases to trimming and J lost 4 bases, with 5 bases between them.

CDR3 sequence (DNA): TGTGCCAGCTCACCCGGGACAGGGGAGGGCTATGGCTACACCTTC. This codes for CASSPGTGEGYGYTF. This chain uses TRBV18 with TRBJ1-2; 10 bases agree with TRBD1. V gave up 3 bases and J gave up 4 bases; unmatched junction bases: 5. Germline V lookup: CDR1 KGHSH, CDR2 LQKENI. This CDR3 region has 15 residues.